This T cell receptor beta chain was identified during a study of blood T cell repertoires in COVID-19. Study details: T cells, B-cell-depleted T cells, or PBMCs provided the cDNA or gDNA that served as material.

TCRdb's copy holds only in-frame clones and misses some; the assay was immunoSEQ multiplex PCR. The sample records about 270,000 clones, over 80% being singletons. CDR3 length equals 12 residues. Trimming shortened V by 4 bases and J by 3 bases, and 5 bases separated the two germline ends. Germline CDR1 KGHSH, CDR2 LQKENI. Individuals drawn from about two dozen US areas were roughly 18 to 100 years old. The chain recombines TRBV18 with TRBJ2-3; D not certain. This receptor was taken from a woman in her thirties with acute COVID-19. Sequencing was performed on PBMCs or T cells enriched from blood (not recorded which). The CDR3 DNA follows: TGTGCCAGCTCACGGCGGACAGATACGCAGTATTTT. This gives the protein CASSRRTDTQYF. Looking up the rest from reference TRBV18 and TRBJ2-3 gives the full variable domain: NAGVMQNPRHLVRRRGQEARLRCSPMKGHSHVYWYRQLPEEGLKFMVYLQKENIIDESGMPKERFSAEFPKEGPSILRIQQVVRGDSAAYFCASSRRTDTQYFGPGTRLTVL.